One sample yielded the 17 T cell receptor beta chains listed below, sequenced in a study of OX40 agonist ivuxolimab in advanced cancers. Method: immunoSEQ multiplex PCR; TCRdb's copy keeps in-frame clones and lacks some. The sample comprises 100,000 to 140,000 clones, 85% to 95% of which are singletons, and roughly 1.2% rests with the top ten. The sample consisted of CD4+ or CD8+ T cells sorted from blood, taken in a trial of the OX40 agonist ivuxolimab. These receptors were obtained from an adult with an advanced solid tumor such as melanoma, head and neck, liver or kidney cancer.

This clone occurred a few times. The rearrangement joins TRBV10-2 to TRBJ2-7; D not certain. The CDR3 has 12 amino acids. The ends were cut back, 2 bases at V and 3 bases at J, with 5 bases in the middle. Germline assignment: CDR1 WSHSY and CDR2 SAAADI. The CDR3, as DNA: TGCGCCAGCAGTGAGGTCGGCTACGAGCAGTACTTC. Translated, it gives CASSEVGYEQYF.

The CDR3 nucleotides read TGTGCCAGCAGCTTACAGACAGCCCACCGATCCGAAGCTTTCTTT. As protein: CASSLQTAHRSEAFF. This chain links TRBV5-4 with TRBJ1-1; a weak D match, TRBD1 (5 bases). Germline lookup yields CDR1 SGHNT and CDR2 YYREEE (reference sequence). The ends were cut back, 2 bases at V and 8 bases at J, with 19 bases in the middle. The CDR3 totals 15 residues.

The rearrangement links TRBV28 to TRBJ1-1; D is unclear. CDR3 length: 10 amino acids. CDR1 is MDHEN and CDR2 is SYDVKM in the germline V gene. The V and J ends lost 3 bases and 11 bases respectively, with 7 bases between them. The CDR3: CASSFEVAFF. The DNA for the CDR3 is TGTGCCAGCAGTTTTGAGGTGGCTTTCTTT.

The rearrangement uses TRBV9 and TRBJ2-2; possible D gene TRBD2, 6 bases. V gave up 0 bases and J gave up 1 base, with 10 bases separating them. Germline lookup yields CDR1 SGDLS and CDR2 YYNGEE. The CDR3 loop spans 16 amino acids. The CDR3 here is CASSVGNSGNTGELFF. CDR3 sequence (DNA): TGTGCCAGCAGCGTAGGTAATAGCGGGAACACCGGGGAGCTGTTTTTT.

The rearrangement joins TRBV6-6 to TRBJ1-2; no firm D call. V was cut by 2 bases and J by 6 bases, with 16 bases left in between. CDR1 is MNHNY and CDR2 is SVGAGI in the germline V gene (reference sequence). The CDR3 is 15 residues long. DNA of the CDR3: TGTGCCAGCAGTTACGTCGCCCGGGTGAGCGATGGCTACACCTTC. Translation: CASSYVARVSDGYTF.

The chain links TRBV7-9 to TRBJ2-1, with 8 nucleotides matching TRBD1. This CDR3 region has 15 residues. J lost 7 bases, V lost 3 bases, and 8 bases had no gene match. Germline assignment: CDR1 SEHNR and CDR2 FQNEAQ (reference sequence). CDR3 sequence: CASSFSKTGGNEQFF. CDR3 sequence (DNA): TGTGCCAGCAGCTTTAGTAAAACAGGGGGTAATGAGCAGTTCTTC.

V and J are TRBV6-6 and TRBJ1-3, with 11 bases aligning to TRBD1. V was pared by 4 bases and J by 7 bases, with 3 bases of the junction left unmatched. The CDR3 runs to 14 residues. CDR1 and CDR2 from the germline V gene are MNHNY and SVGAGI (reference sequence). CDR3 sequence reads: CASSFGQGANTIYF. CDR3 in DNA: TGTGCCAGCAGTTTTGGACAGGGGGCCAACACCATATATTTT.

The chain uses TRBV5-1 and TRBJ2-1; 9 bases match TRBD2. The germline V gene encodes CDR1 SGHRS and CDR2 YFSETQ. The junction had 4 bases not matched to a gene; V was cut back by 1 base and J by 5 bases. This CDR3 region has 15 residues. The CDR3 sequence: CASSLSAGGNNEQFF. The CDR3 coding sequence is TGCGCCAGCAGCTTGTCAGCGGGAGGTAACAATGAGCAGTTCTTC.

The genes are TRBV7-8 and TRBJ1-3; D might be TRBD1 (5 bases). V was trimmed by 4 bases and J by 0 bases, leaving 13 bases between them. Per the germline V gene, CDR1 is SGHVS and CDR2 is FQNEAQ. CDR3 length: 16 residues. DNA of the CDR3: TGTGCCAGCAGCTCCGACGACAGATTCTCTGGAAACACCATATATTTT. It yields the protein CASSSDDRFSGNTIYF.

The V call is TRBV15, the J call TRBJ2-1; D is ambiguous. From germline, CDR1 is LNHNV and CDR2 YYDKDF (reference sequence). V was pared by 3 bases and J by 5 bases, with 2 bases between. The CDR3 extends over 11 amino acids. CDR3 loop: CATSSNNEQFF. The CDR3 nucleotides read TGTGCCACCAGCAGTAACAATGAGCAGTTCTTC.

V and J are TRBV11-1 and TRBJ2-2; D unclear. The CDR3 is made up of 15 amino acids. Between the trimmed V and J ends, which lost 5 bases and 2 bases, there was a span of 12 bases. Germline V gene data show CDR1 as SGHAT and CDR2 as FQDESV (reference sequence). The CDR3 sequence is CASSADPRNTGELFF. The CDR3, as DNA: TGTGCCAGCAGCGCTGATCCTAGAAACACCGGGGAGCTGTTTTTT. Variable domain in full (rest from reference TRBV11-1 and TRBJ2-2): EAEVAQSPRYKITEKSQAVAFWCDPISGHATLYWYRQILGQGPELLVQFQDESVVDDSQLPKDRFSAERLKGVDSTLKIQPAELGDSAMYLCASSADPRNTGELFFGEGSRLTVL.

The rearrangement uses TRBV27 and TRBJ2-3; no clear D. Trimming removed 7 bases at V and 5 bases at J, with 13 bases between. CDR3 length equals 13 residues. Germline V gene lookup returns CDR1 MNHEY and CDR2 SMNVEV (reference sequence). CDR3 region: CASTRGGVDTQYF. Here the CDR3 DNA reads TGTGCCAGCACTCGCGGCGGCGTAGATACGCAGTATTTT.

The V gene is TRBV28, the J gene TRBJ1-2; D is ambiguous. This CDR3 region has 15 residues. Germline V CDR1 and CDR2: MDHEN, SYDVKM. V lost 0 bases and J lost 7, with 15 bases in between. The CDR3 nucleotides are TGTGCCAGCAGTTTATGGGTCCAGACCCAAGGTGGCTACACCTTC. Translated, it gives CASSLWVQTQGGYTF.

A few counts support this clone. The chain recombines TRBV29-1 with TRBJ2-7; TRBD1 might be the D (6 bases). V was clipped by 7 bases and J by 3 bases, with 28 bases between them. This CDR3 has 17 residues. CDR1 is SQVTM, CDR2 ANQGSEA, per germline. The CDR3 loop is CSAKKGRGPSANYEQYF. DNA for the CDR3: TGCAGCGCTAAAAAGGGCAGGGGACCCTCCGCAAACTACGAGCAGTACTTC.

This chain uses TRBV7-9 with TRBJ1-2; 7 bases are shared with TRBD1. Losses at the gene ends were 5 bases for V and 1 base for J; bases not matched to a gene: 10. Per the germline V gene, CDR1 is SEHNR and CDR2 is FQNEAQ (reference sequence). There are 16 residues in the CDR3. The CDR3 DNA reads as TGTGCCAGCAGCGTAGAAGGACAGGTTTTTAACTATGGCTACACCTTC. Its protein product is CASSVEGQVFNYGYTF.

The chain uses TRBV27 and TRBJ1-6; 7 bases align to TRBD1. In germline, CDR1 is MNHEY, CDR2 SMNVEV (reference sequence). The CDR3 spans 14 residues. Trimming took 9 bases from V and 5 from J; bases not matched to a gene: 7. The CDR3 DNA is TGTGCCAGTAAACCGGGACAGAATAATTCACCCCTCCACTTT. Its protein product is CASKPGQNNSPLHF.

In its sample, this clone was seen a few times. The chain links TRBV9 to TRBJ2-2; 8 nucleotides align to TRBD1. The CDR3 has 15 residues. Germline trimming cut 1 base from V and 6 bases from J; bases unmatched to any gene: 5. The germline V gene has CDR1 SGDLS and CDR2 YYNGEE. The CDR3 here is CASSVNRGVAGELFF. DNA for the CDR3: TGTGCCAGCAGCGTAAACAGGGGGGTCGCCGGGGAGCTGTTTTTT.